These T cell receptor beta chains were read from a single sample in a study of blood T cell repertoires in COVID-19. Using immunoSEQ multiplex PCR, the repertoire was profiled, and TCRdb retains in-frame clones only, with some absent. Seen here are fewer than 300,000 clones, approximately 87% observed once, and the top ten hold under 3%. Material: peripheral blood. The receptors were gathered from a woman between 70 and 85 years old with active or convalescent COVID-19. Each CDR3 is given with its conserved first and last residue. D genes are given only for firm matches. Size is stated for part of the rows, as once, few or many counts, or as a class when the clone is expanded.

D gene	J gene	clone size	V gene	CDR3 protein	CDR3 DNA
-	TRBJ1-6	-	TRBV3-1/TRBV3-2	CASSPQTGGNSPLHF	TGTGCCAGCAGCCCCCAGACAGGCGGGAATTCACCCCTCCACTTT
TRBD2	TRBJ2-1	once	TRBV10-1	CASSEGGELYNEQFF	TGCGCCAGCAGTGAGGGGGGGGAACTCTACAATGAGCAGTTCTTC
TRBD1	TRBJ1-5	-	TRBV2	CASSGGQVRGEPQHF	TGTGCCAGCAGTGGGGGACAGGTCAGGGGGGAGCCCCAGCATTTT
TRBD1	TRBJ1-4	once	TRBV7-9	CASSLTTGEKLFF	TGTGCCAGCAGCTTAACGACAGGGGAAAAACTGTTTTTT
-	TRBJ2-1	-	TRBV7-2	CATSPSRANEQFF	TGTGCCACCAGCCCCTCGAGGGCCAATGAGCAGTTCTTC
-	TRBJ2-6	-	TRBV23-1	CASSQPDSSGANVLTF	TGCGCCAGCAGTCAACCAGACAGCTCTGGGGCCAACGTCCTGACTTTC
TRBD1	TRBJ2-2	-	TRBV10-3	CAIPGDREETGELFF	TGTGCCATCCCCGGGGACAGGGAAGAAACCGGGGAGCTGTTTTTT
-	TRBJ2-2	-	TRBV10-3	CAISESGGTGELFF	TGTGCCATCAGTGAGTCAGGGGGAACCGGGGAGCTGTTTTTT
-	TRBJ2-2	-	TRBV19	CASSIRGLKHAGELFF	TGTGCCAGTAGTATAAGAGGACTAAAGCATGCCGGGGAGCTGTTTTTT
-	TRBJ2-4	-	TRBV3-1/TRBV3-2	CASSQVRGLSQYF	TGTGCCAGCAGCCAAGTTCGGGGTCTTAGCCAGTACTTC
TRBD2	TRBJ2-1	-	TRBV5-1	CASSLGLAADNEQFF	TGCGCCAGCAGCTTGGGGCTAGCGGCAGACAATGAGCAGTTCTTC
-	TRBJ2-5	-	TRBV5-6	CASSFGRGETQYF	TGTGCCAGCAGCTTCGGCAGGGGCGAGACCCAGTACTTC
TRBD1	TRBJ2-7	-	TRBV7-9	CASTPGTDNYEQYF	TGTGCCAGCACTCCCGGGACAGACAACTACGAGCAGTACTTC
TRBD2	TRBJ2-3	few	TRBV7-2	CASSSAGTSGEKQYF	TGTGCCAGCAGTTCGGCCGGGACTAGCGGGGAGAAGCAGTATTTT
TRBD1	TRBJ1-1	few	TRBV27	CASSWTGGRGTEAFF	TGTGCCAGCAGTTGGACAGGGGGCCGGGGCACTGAAGCTTTCTTT
TRBD2	TRBJ2-5	few	TRBV29-1	CSVGRTRIGETQYF	TGCAGCGTGGGAAGGACTAGAATAGGAGAGACCCAGTACTTC
TRBD1	TRBJ1-1	-	TRBV7-9	CASSSRDRPNTEAFF	TGTGCCAGCAGCTCGCGGGACAGGCCGAACACTGAAGCTTTCTTT
TRBD2	TRBJ2-3	once	TRBV3-1/TRBV3-2	CASSYSGSTDTQYF	TGTGCCAGCAGCTATAGCGGGAGTACAGATACGCAGTATTTT
TRBD1	TRBJ1-5	-	TRBV7-9	CASSPGQGGGPQHF	TGTGCCAGCAGCCCGGGACAGGGAGGAGGACCCCAGCATTTT
-	TRBJ2-5	-	TRBV6-5	CASRPPLGTQYF	TGTGCCAGCAGGCCGCCTCTCGGGACCCAGTACTTC
-	TRBJ2-1	-	TRBV5-8	CASSLGLSYNEQFF	TGTGCCAGCAGCTTGGGACTCTCCTACAATGAGCAGTTCTTC
TRBD2	TRBJ2-5	-	TRBV28	CASNVAGVETQYF	TGTGCCAGCAATGTAGCGGGAGTAGAGACCCAGTACTTC
TRBD1	TRBJ2-3	-	TRBV5-1	CASSTPTGGSDTQYF	TGCGCCAGCAGCACCCCGACAGGGGGGTCAGATACGCAGTATTTT
-	TRBJ1-1	-	TRBV27	CASSTHRPVAEAFF	TGTGCCAGCAGTACACACAGGCCGGTCGCTGAAGCTTTCTTT
-	TRBJ2-5	-	TRBV7-9	CASSLARGYRETQYF	TGTGCCAGCAGCTTAGCGCGGGGTTACCGGGAGACCCAGTACTTC
TRBD2	TRBJ2-2	-	TRBV28	CASLGLAGVVELFF	TGTGCCAGCCTCGGACTAGCGGGAGTGGTGGAGCTGTTTTTT
-	TRBJ1-5	-	TRBV5-1	CASSLLGQSNQPQHF	TGCGCCAGCAGCTTGCTCGGACAGAGCAATCAGCCCCAGCATTTT
TRBD1	TRBJ1-2	-	TRBV7-2	CASSSTGEYGYTF	TGTGCCAGCAGCTCTACAGGGGAATATGGCTACACCTTC
-	TRBJ2-7	many	TRBV5-4	CASSSDFSEQYF	TGTGCCAGCAGCTCGGACTTCTCCGAGCAGTACTTC
-	TRBJ2-4	-	TRBV4-1	CASSQARDWATSAKNIQYF	TGCGCCAGCAGCCAAGCGCGGGACTGGGCTACGTCGGCCAAAAACATTCAGTACTTC
TRBD2	TRBJ2-5	-	TRBV7-7	CASSSYPGLAQETQYF	TGTGCTAGCAGCTCCTATCCGGGACTAGCCCAAGAGACCCAGTACTTC
-	TRBJ2-5	-	TRBV5-4	CASSLDWEETQYF	TGTGCCAGCAGCCTCGACTGGGAAGAGACCCAGTACTTC
TRBD2	TRBJ2-1	-	TRBV30	CAWSASLAGAYNEQFF	TGTGCCTGGAGTGCCTCACTAGCGGGGGCCTACAATGAGCAGTTCTTC
-	TRBJ2-5	-	TRBV5-1	CASSLALGRETQYF	TGCGCCAGCAGCTTGGCCTTGGGCCGGGAGACCCAGTACTTC
-	TRBJ1-1	-	TRBV19	CASTLFGNTEAFF	TGTGCCAGTACTCTGTTCGGGAACACTGAAGCTTTCTTT
-	TRBJ1-5	many	TRBV6-5	CASSYTRDTHQPQHF	TGTGCCAGCAGTTACACCCGGGACACCCATCAGCCCCAGCATTTT
TRBD2	TRBJ2-5	few	TRBV11-2	CASSKGLAGGEETQYF	TGTGCCAGCAGCAAAGGACTAGCGGGGGGGGAAGAGACCCAGTACTTC
TRBD1	TRBJ2-3	few	TRBV7-2	CASSLGRGQVTQYF	TGTGCCAGCAGCTTAGGCAGGGGGCAGGTTACGCAGTATTTT
-	TRBJ2-2	few	TRBV7-2	CASSLDPEGELFF	TGTGCCAGCAGCTTAGACCCCGAGGGGGAGCTGTTTTTT
-	TRBJ2-7	few	TRBV5-1	CASSPGGSSIYEQYF	TGCGCCAGCAGCCCTGGCGGGTCGTCGATCTACGAGCAGTACTTC
TRBD1	TRBJ2-3	-	TRBV18	CASSPRQGGDTQYF	TGTGCCAGCTCACCGCGACAGGGGGGAGATACGCAGTATTTT
-	TRBJ1-6	-	TRBV30	CAGGREGSPLHF	TGTGCCGGGGGAAGGGAGGGTTCACCCCTCCACTTT
-	TRBJ1-6	few	TRBV4-3	CASSQDFLGGASSRNSPLHF	TGCGCCAGCAGCCAAGACTTCCTCGGGGGGGCCAGCTCACGTAATTCACCCCTCCACTTT
-	TRBJ1-1	-	TRBV12-3/TRBV12-4	CASSRTTEAFF	TGTGCCAGCAGCCGGACAACTGAAGCTTTCTTT
-	TRBJ2-5	-	TRBV14	CASSPDLTRLETQYF	TGTGCCAGCAGCCCGGACTTGACTCGTTTGGAGACCCAGTACTTC
TRBD1	TRBJ2-7	few	TRBV7-2	CASSRQGVGEQYF	TGTGCCAGCAGTCGACAGGGAGTGGGCGAGCAGTACTTC
-	TRBJ2-7	-	TRBV30	CASSRAGYEQYF	TGTGCCTCGAGCCGGGCGGGCTACGAGCAGTACTTC
-	TRBJ1-4	-	TRBV4-2	CASSQGGGAANEKLFF	TGTGCCAGCAGCCAAGGGGGAGGGGCGGCTAATGAAAAACTGTTTTTT
TRBD1	TRBJ2-5	once	TRBV9	CASSVGQGGETQYF	TGTGCCAGCAGCGTAGGACAGGGTGGGGAGACCCAGTACTTC
-	TRBJ1-1	-	TRBV5-4	CASSSRLNTEAFF	TGTGCCAGCAGCTCTCGGTTGAACACTGAAGCTTTCTTT
TRBD1	TRBJ1-1	-	TRBV6-5	CASSFPSQGGTEAFF	TGTGCCAGCAGTTTCCCCTCTCAGGGGGGCACTGAAGCTTTCTTT
TRBD2	TRBJ2-5	-	TRBV5-1	CASSLGSSGQETQYF	TGCGCCAGCAGCTTAGGGTCTAGCGGACAAGAGACCCAGTACTTC
TRBD2	TRBJ2-7	few	TRBV2	CASSVVGEGEQYF	TGTGCCAGCAGTGTTGTTGGGGAGGGCGAGCAGTACTTC
-	TRBJ2-7	once	TRBV11-2	CASTPPRGRGPGAYEQYF	TGTGCCAGCACCCCCCCCCGGGGACGGGGCCCGGGGGCCTACGAGCAGTACTTC
TRBD1	TRBJ2-1	-	TRBV10-1	CASSPGQGDNEQFF	TGCGCCAGCAGCCCGGGACAGGGTGACAATGAGCAGTTCTTC
-	TRBJ2-7	-	TRBV6-5	CASSHGVGEQYF	TGTGCCAGCAGTCACGGGGTAGGGGAGCAGTACTTC
TRBD1	TRBJ2-2	-	TRBV7-3	CASSFQGAAGTGELFF	TGTGCCAGCAGCTTCCAGGGGGCGGCGGGCACCGGGGAGCTGTTTTTT